The subject of this entry is one TCR beta chain. Its antigen remains unknown. The CDR3 has 13 amino acids. The germline V gene encodes CDR1 MNHEY and CDR2 SMNVEV (reference sequence). V was cut by 5 bases and J by 12 bases, with 19 bases left in between. The data belong to a study of CD8+CD57+ T cells in acquired aplastic anemia. Study context: 3 to 4 ug was the average amount of DNA from sorted CD4+ and CD8+ cells.

General study results and limits: More than 25 was the count of CD8+ CDR3 sequences that patients shared with controls.

Patients included in sequencing had previously demonstrated CD8+CD57+ cell expansion by flow cytometry. Among the patients, all had severe acquired aplastic anemia. According to the study, genomic DNA was the template for TCR beta VDJ and CDR3 profiling. TCRdb re-analysed the reads in MiXCR, keeping a single row per CDR3 protein. The repertoire consists of some 200,000 distinct CDR3 sequences, with roughly half occurring once and the leading ten covering about 9.7%. The material sequenced was sorted CD4+, CD8+, or CD8+CD57+ T cells (not recorded which) from PBMCs. The receptor's source is a human donor with aplastic anemia. This chain joins TRBV27 and TRBJ1-2; D ambiguous. The CDR3 DNA reads as TGTGCCAGCAGTCCCAACGGGTCGGGTGGAAACACCTTC. Translation gives CASSPNGSGGNTF.